The next 7 T cell receptor beta chains were all read from a single sample in a study. TCRdb analysed the 5' RACE reads with MiXCR anew, one entry per CDR3 protein. The table lists 20,000 to 25,000 distinct CDR3 sequences, about 29% of them singletons. The sequenced sample was tumor-infiltrating naive CD4+ T cells sorted from the breast tumor. Subset reported: naive CD4+ T cells, CD4+CD45RA+CD25-. These receptors were taken from a female donor with breast cancer.

The gene calls are TRBV5-1 and TRBJ1-1; D is ambiguous. The CDR3 loop spans 14 amino acids. Germline CDR1 SGHRS, CDR2 YFSETQ. Trimming removed 4 bases from V and 0 bases from J, with 10 bases in between. As DNA, the CDR3 is TGCGCCAGCAGCCTACGGCACGTGAACACTGAAGCTTTCTTT. Translation gives CASSLRHVNTEAFF.

Sample share makes this clonotype medium-sized. The chain carries TRBV7-9 and TRBJ2-1; no clear D gene. Germline V gives CDR1 SEHNR, CDR2 FQNEAQ (reference sequence). The CDR3 sequence is 15 residues long. Trimming shortened V by 6 bases and J by 0 bases, and 12 bases separated the two germline ends. The DNA for the CDR3 is TGTGCCAGCAGTCCACTCTACAGCTCCTACAATGAGCAGTTCTTC. It encodes CASSPLYSSYNEQFF.

In this sample, this clonotype turned up a few times. This sequence joins TRBV6-6 and TRBJ1-2; TRBD1 matches 8 bases. Unmatched junction bases numbered 2, after V lost 5 bases and J lost 6 bases. Germline V lookup: CDR1 MNHNY, CDR2 SVGAGI (reference sequence). CDR3 length: 12 residues. CDR3 amino acids: CASSPTGDGYTF. In nucleotides, the CDR3 is TGTGCCAGCAGTCCGACAGGGGATGGCTACACCTTC.

This clonotype came up many times. The chain combines TRBV20-1 with TRBJ2-1; 9 positions match TRBD2. CDR3 size: 15 residues. Germline V gene sequence: CDR1 DFQATT, CDR2 SNEGSKA (reference sequence). V dropped 3 bases and J dropped 6; count of bases not matched to a gene: 9. CDR3 sequence: CSARGGLAGRNEQFF. CDR3 nucleotide sequence: TGCAGTGCTAGGGGGGGACTAGCAGGACGCAATGAGCAGTTCTTC.

There are a few counts of this clonotype. The chain combines TRBV28 with TRBJ1-5; possibly TRBD1 for D (6 bases). Trimming cost V 3 bases and J 1 base, with 10 bases left between them. This CDR3 has 15 residues. Germline-derived CDR1 and CDR2 are MDHEN and SYDVKM. The CDR3 sequence: CASSFGGASNQPQHF. The CDR3 nucleotides read TGTGCCAGCAGTTTTGGGGGCGCAAGCAATCAGCCCCAGCATTTT.

Within the sample, this clonotype is medium-sized. The chain couples TRBV20-1 to TRBJ2-1; D call uncertain. The CDR3 is 14 amino acids. CDR1 DFQATT and CDR2 SNEGSKA come from the germline V gene (reference sequence). Trimming cost V 5 bases and J 1 base, with 12 bases left between them. The CDR3 nucleotides read TGCAGTGCTCTCGACCCCCTTTCCTACAATGAGCAGTTCTTC. Translating it yields CSALDPLSYNEQFF.

By sample share, this clonotype is medium-sized. The V gene is TRBV6-5, the J gene TRBJ1-5; D not resolved. The CDR3 has 13 residues. V lost 5 bases and J lost 3, with 8 bases in between. The germline gives CDR1 MNHEY, CDR2 SVGAGI. DNA of the CDR3: TGTGCCAGCAGTCCCCTGATCAATCAGCCCCAGCATTTT. It is translated as CASSPLINQPQHF.